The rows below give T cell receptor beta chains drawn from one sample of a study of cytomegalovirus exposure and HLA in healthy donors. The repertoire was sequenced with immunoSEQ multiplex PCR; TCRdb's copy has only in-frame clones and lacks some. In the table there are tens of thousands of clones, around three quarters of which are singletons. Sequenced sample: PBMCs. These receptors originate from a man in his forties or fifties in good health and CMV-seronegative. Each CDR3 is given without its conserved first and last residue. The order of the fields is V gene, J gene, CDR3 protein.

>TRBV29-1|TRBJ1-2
SVEGQGNRNYGYT
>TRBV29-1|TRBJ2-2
SVEPRLGVGELF
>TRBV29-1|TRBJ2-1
SVSSTRPHEQF
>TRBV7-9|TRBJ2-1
ASSFPRSSYNEQF
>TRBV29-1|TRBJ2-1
SANSGNLGEQF
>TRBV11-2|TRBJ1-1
ASTLRQGNMNTEAF
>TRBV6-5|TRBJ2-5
ASSRRYQETQY
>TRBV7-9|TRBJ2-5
ASSLGQIETQY
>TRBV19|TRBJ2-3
ATTPTGSEADTQY
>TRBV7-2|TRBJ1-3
ASSLGSPGDTIY
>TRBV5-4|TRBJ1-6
ASSLGTGESPLH
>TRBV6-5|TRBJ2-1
ASSYTQGSTGV